This TCR beta chain was sequenced for a study of Ad26.COV2.S vaccination and SARS-CoV-2 variants. The treatment denotes: over 15 received Ad26.COV2.S at low or high dose, single or two shots; about 5 received placebo; per-sample allocation not given. Sampling occurred on day 63 after the first vaccine or placebo injection. Sequenced by immunoSEQ multiplex PCR; TCRdb stores in-frame clones only, minus some. The data contain nearly 400,000 clones, 75% to 90% of them seen just once; the ten biggest clones take up approximately 1.9%. The count of this clone is one. The source of this sequence is a person aged 18-65 years who received the Ad26.COV2.S COVID-19 vaccine or a placebo. The material sequenced was peripheral blood, taken in a trial of Ad26.COV2.S vaccine versus placebo.

The CDR3 DNA follows: TGTGCCAGTAGCAGCACAGGGAGCAATCAGCCCCAGCATTTT. It translates to CASSSTGSNQPQHF. V and J are TRBV19 and TRBJ1-5; a possible D gene is TRBD1 (6 bases). V lost 6 bases, J lost 1 base, and 10 bases lay in between. The CDR3 is 14 residues long. Looked up from germline, CDR1 is LNHDA and CDR2 is SQIVND (reference sequence).